These 22 T cell receptor beta chains were sequenced from one sample in a study of cytomegalovirus exposure and HLA in healthy donors. With 60 Vbeta and 13 Jbeta primers, the PCR was carried out. Only in-frame clones appear in the TCRdb table, and some are missing; sequencing was by immunoSEQ multiplex PCR. The sample carries around 140,000 clones, around nine tenths recorded once. The material sequenced was PBMCs. Receptors originate from a woman aged 30 to 39 in good health and CMV-seronegative.

The chain is built from TRBV7-3 and TRBJ2-3; 15 bases are shared with TRBD2. V shed 2 bases and J 3 bases; nucleotides not matched to a gene: 0. This CDR3 contains 16 residues. Germline V gene lookup returns CDR1 SGHTA and CDR2 FQGTGA. The CDR3 region is CASSLGTSGGTDTQYF. The CDR3 nucleotides read TGTGCCAGCAGCTTAGGGACTAGCGGGGGGACAGATACGCAGTATTTT.

This chain joins TRBV28 and TRBJ2-1, with D uncertain. Trimming stripped 7 bases from V and 10 bases from J, with 11 bases between. This CDR3 spans 11 amino acids. Germline lookup yields CDR1 MDHEN and CDR2 SYDVKM. The CDR3 sequence is CASTKAWEQFF. DNA for the CDR3: TGTGCCAGCACCAAAGCCTGGGAGCAGTTCTTC. The full variable domain, with the rest looked up from reference TRBV28 and TRBJ2-1, is DVKVTQSSRYLVKRTGEKVFLECVQDMDHENMFWYRQDPGLGLRLIYFSYDVKMKEKGDIPEGYSVSREKKERFSLILESASTNQTSMYLCASTKAWEQFFGPGTRLTVL.

This clone is a singleton in its sample. V gene TRBV29-1 combines with J gene TRBJ2-1, with 10 nucleotides matching TRBD2. The germline CDR1 and CDR2 sequences are SQVTM and ANQGSEA. The CDR3 covers 13 residues. Trimming took 6 bases from V and 7 from J; bases not matched to a gene: 6. CDR3 in DNA: TGCAGCGTACAACGACTAGCGGGTAATGAGCAGTTCTTC. This codes for CSVQRLAGNEQFF.

The chain couples TRBV10-3 to TRBJ1-5; D is possibly TRBD1 (6 bases). The germline V gene has CDR1 ENHRY and CDR2 SYGVKD. The CDR3 has 16 residues. The V gene lost 0 bases and the J gene lost 3 bases, with 12 bases spanning the gap. CDR3 amino acids: CAISESVQGFNQPQHF. CDR3 coding DNA: TGTGCCATCAGTGAGTCGGTGCAGGGGTTCAATCAGCCCCAGCATTTT.

The count of this clone is one. The V gene is TRBV4-3, the J gene TRBJ2-2, with 11 bases matching TRBD1. V dropped 1 base and J dropped 4; count of bases not matched to a gene: 2. Germline lookup yields CDR1 LGHNA and CDR2 YSLEER. This CDR3 contains 16 residues. DNA for the CDR3: TGCGCCAGCAGCCAAGGGACAGGGGGCTTCACCGGGGAGCTGTTTTTT. It specifies CASSQGTGGFTGELFF.

The chain is built from TRBV10-3 and TRBJ1-2; D is undetermined. Trimming left V 2 bases short and J 4 bases short, with 14 bases between. Germline V CDR1 and CDR2: ENHRY, SYGVKD. This CDR3 region has 15 residues. As DNA, the CDR3 is TGTGCCATCAGTGAGGTCGGACGGACTGCCTATGGCTACACCTTC. Translating it yields CAISEVGRTAYGYTF.

The chain couples TRBV10-3 to TRBJ2-3; 8 bases are shared with TRBD1. This CDR3 has 14 residues. V was clipped by 6 bases and J by 4 bases; unmatched bases: 6. From germline, CDR1 is ENHRY and CDR2 SYGVKD. As DNA, the CDR3 is TGTGCCATCAGGCGGACAGGGTGGCCAGATACGCAGTATTTT. Translated, it gives CAIRRTGWPDTQYF.

Here the CDR3 reads CASSSRGPNTEAFF. The CDR3 DNA is TGTGCCAGCAGTTCCAGAGGGCCGAACACTGAAGCTTTCTTT. The genes are TRBV6-5 and TRBJ1-1, with D uncertain. Per germline, CDR1 MNHEY and CDR2 SVGAGI. The CDR3 has 14 amino acids. Trimming took off 4 bases at V and 1 base at J, with 10 bases between the two ends.

J is TRBJ2-1 and V is TRBV6-4, with 10 bases matching TRBD2. After removal of 4 bases from V and 7 bases from J, the junction contained 1 base not matched to a gene. The CDR3 totals 13 residues. Germline CDR1 reads MRHNA; CDR2 reads SNTAGT. This CDR3 is CASSVSGGNEQFF. CDR3 DNA sequence: TGTGCCAGCAGTGTTAGCGGGGGGAATGAGCAGTTCTTC.

This clone has a handful of counts. The genes are TRBV6-5 and TRBJ2-7; no definite D call. V was pared by 0 bases and J by 2 bases, with 8 bases between. The CDR3 totals 14 residues. CDR1 and CDR2 (germline): MNHEY, SVGAGI. The CDR3 protein is CASSYSWQTYEQYF. The CDR3 DNA follows: TGTGCCAGCAGTTACTCGTGGCAGACCTACGAGCAGTACTTC.

V usage is TRBV4-1 and J usage is TRBJ2-1; 10 nucleotides agree with TRBD1. Germline CDR1 reads MGHRA; CDR2 reads YSYEKL. The CDR3 contains 14 residues. V lost 1 base to trimming and J lost 8 bases; unmatched junction nucleotides: 2. CDR3 loop: CASSQGQGADEQFF. The CDR3 DNA is TGCGCCAGCAGCCAAGGACAGGGGGCGGATGAGCAGTTCTTC.

The chain couples TRBV30 to TRBJ2-3; D might be TRBD2 (5 bases). The germline V gene has CDR1 GTSNPN and CDR2 SVGIG (reference sequence). This CDR3 comprises 13 residues. V was cut by 0 bases and J by 6 bases, with 10 bases left in between. The CDR3 nucleotides are TGTGCCTGGAGTGTCCACACTAGGGATACGCAGTATTTT. It translates to CAWSVHTRDTQYF.

The sample holds one count of this clone. The chain is built from TRBV2 and TRBJ2-7; the D is unclear. Looked up from germline, CDR1 is SNHLY and CDR2 is FYNNEI. V lost 2 bases and J 2 bases, leaving 16 bases between the germline ends. CDR3 length equals 16 residues. The CDR3 protein is CASSEQIAAFPYEQYF. DNA for the CDR3: TGTGCCAGCAGTGAACAAATTGCGGCCTTCCCCTACGAGCAGTACTTC.

The chain uses TRBV9 and TRBJ2-5; D is ambiguous. Germline values: CDR1 SGDLS, CDR2 YYNGEE. The CDR3 runs to 13 residues. V lost 1 base and J lost 4, with 8 bases in between. CDR3 sequence reads: CASSVSWRETQYF. DNA of the CDR3: TGTGCCAGCAGCGTATCGTGGAGAGAGACCCAGTACTTC.

J is TRBJ1-5 and V is TRBV19; 9 bases are shared with TRBD1. Trimming cost V 8 bases and J 1 base; bases outside gene matches: 6. CDR1 LNHDA and CDR2 SQIVND come from the germline V gene (reference sequence). The CDR3 contains 15 residues. The CDR3 loop reads CASQGGQGSNQPQHF. As DNA, the CDR3 is TGTGCCAGTCAGGGGGGACAGGGAAGCAATCAGCCCCAGCATTTT.

The V and J genes are TRBV5-4 and TRBJ2-1, with TRBD2 as a possible D gene (7 bases). Germline V lookup: CDR1 SGHNT, CDR2 YYREEE (reference sequence). Trimming pared 4 bases from V and 4 bases from J, leaving 15 bases between. The CDR3 has 15 residues. The CDR3 region has the DNA TGTGCCAGCAGCCAGGGGAGGGGGGATTACAATGAGCAGTTCTTC. Residues: CASSQGRGDYNEQFF. The whole variable domain, filled in from reference TRBV5-4 and TRBJ2-1, reads ETGVTQSPTHLIKTRGQQVTLRCSSQSGHNTVSWYQQALGQGPQFIFQYYREEENGRGNFPPRFSGLQFPNYSSELNVNALELDDSALYLCASSQGRGDYNEQFFGPGTRLTVL.

This chain joins TRBV19 and TRBJ1-1; 9 positions agree with TRBD1. There are 17 residues in the CDR3. The ends lost 6 bases at V and 1 base at J; junction bases unmatched: 12. Germline V CDR1 and CDR2: LNHDA, SQIVND (reference sequence). In DNA form, the CDR3 reads TGTGCCAGTAGGACTCTCGGGACAGGGTGGAGGAACACTGAAGCTTTCTTT. Protein: CASRTLGTGWRNTEAFF.

This clone showed up just a few times. This chain connects TRBV28 to TRBJ1-2; possibly TRBD1 for D (5 bases). Deletions cut 5 bases from V and 4 bases from J, with 11 bases between. CDR1 is MDHEN and CDR2 is SYDVKM in the germline V gene. The CDR3 runs 13 residues. The CDR3 protein is CASSTDSSYGYTF. In DNA, the CDR3 is TGTGCCAGCAGTACAGACAGCTCCTATGGCTACACCTTC.

The chain is built from TRBV7-6 and TRBJ2-2, with TRBD2 matching 12 bases. Germline trimming cut 6 bases from V and 5 bases from J; bases unmatched to any gene: 10. The CDR3 contains 17 residues. Germline V CDR1 and CDR2: SGHVS, FNYEAQ. The CDR3 sequence: CASRGETSGRGTGELFF. CDR3 bases: TGTGCCAGCAGGGGAGAGACTAGCGGGAGAGGAACCGGGGAGCTGTTTTTT.

The gene calls are TRBV28 and TRBJ2-7, with TRBD2 as a possible D gene (6 bases). Germline V gene sequence: CDR1 MDHEN, CDR2 SYDVKM. The CDR3 is 13 residues long. V lost 2 bases and J 4 bases, leaving 9 bases between the germline ends. CDR3: CASSLPGGYEQYF. In DNA form, the CDR3 reads TGTGCCAGCAGTTTACCCGGGGGATACGAGCAGTACTTC.

In regard to this clone: Sequence at one end of the junction differs from germline and may be a read error. This chain links TRBV9 with TRBJ1-1, with TRBD1 matching 7 bases. Germline V gives CDR1 SGDLS, CDR2 YYNGEE. This CDR3 comprises 13 residues. The CDR3 loop reads CASSQTGSPEALF. The CDR3 region has the DNA TGTGCCAGCAGCCAGACAGGGAGCCCTGAAGCTCTCTTT. Based on the CDR3 plus reference TRBV9 and TRBJ1-1, the full variable domain is DSGVTQTPKHLITATGQRVTLRCSPRSGDLSVYWYQQSLDQGLQFLIQYYNGEERAKGNILERFSAQQFPDLHSELNLSSLELGDSALYFCASSQTGSPEALFGQGTRLTVV.

This clone appeared once. The chain couples TRBV9 to TRBJ2-3, with D unclear. This CDR3 is 15 amino acids long. Germline V gene data show CDR1 as SGDLS and CDR2 as YYNGEE. The V end lost 3 bases, the J end lost 3 bases, and 14 bases lay between the germline ends. The CDR3: CASSEFTDITDTQYF. The CDR3 region has the DNA TGTGCCAGCAGCGAGTTTACAGATATTACAGATACGCAGTATTTT.